Below, 28 T cell receptor beta chains from the same sample are listed, as sequenced in a study of cytomegalovirus exposure and HLA in healthy donors. The study ran its PCR with 60 Vbeta and 13 Jbeta primers. Sequenced by immunoSEQ multiplex PCR; TCRdb stores in-frame clones only, minus some. The sample has tens of thousands of clones; 72% are singletons. Sample: PBMCs. The receptors stem from a woman aged 40 to 50 in good health and CMV-seropositive.

The genes are TRBV4-2 and TRBJ1-2; D is possibly TRBD1 (6 bases). CDR3 length: 16 amino acids. With 0 bases removed from V and 6 bases from J, the gap between germline ends came to 17 bases. Germline CDR1 and CDR2: LGHNA and YNFKEQ. The CDR3: CASSQDLGQRIHGYTF. As DNA, the CDR3 is TGTGCCAGCAGCCAAGATTTAGGACAGAGAATTCATGGCTACACCTTC.

The V gene is TRBV10-3, the J gene TRBJ2-5; TRBD2 aligns across 15 bases. The germline gives CDR1 ENHRY, CDR2 SYGVKD. Unmatched junction bases numbered 9, after V lost 10 bases and J lost 3 bases. CDR3 length equals 16 residues. CDR3 DNA: TGTGCCAGTAGCCGTGGACTAGCGGGGGGGGAAGAGACCCAGTACTTC. This translates into CASSRGLAGGEETQYF.

This clone was counted a few times. This may stem from a read error, because a much larger clone lies one nucleotide away. The V gene is TRBV5-4, the J gene TRBJ1-2; no clear D gene. In germline, CDR1 is SGHNT, CDR2 YYREEE (reference sequence). This CDR3 region has 15 residues. The CDR3 here is CASSASPGMGGTNSF. The CDR3 DNA sequence: TGTGCCAGCAGCGCTTCACCCGGGATGGGAGGCACAAACTCCTTC. Full variable domain (missing parts from reference TRBV5-4 and TRBJ1-2): ETGVTQSPTHLIKTRGQQVTLRCSSQSGHNTVSWYQQALGQGPQFIFQYYREEENGRGNFPPRFSGLQFPNYSSELNVNALELDDSALYLCASSASPGMGGTNSFGSGTRLTVV.

V and J are TRBV28 and TRBJ1-2; no clear D. Trimming took 3 bases from V and 4 from J, leaving 12 bases between them. CDR1 is MDHEN and CDR2 is SYDVKM in the germline V gene. The CDR3 contains 14 residues. CDR3 in DNA: TGTGCCAGCAGTTTTAGATGGTCTAGCTATGGCTACACCTTC. Translated, it gives CASSFRWSSYGYTF.

CDR3: CASSPQGAGGYTF. CDR3 bases: TGTGCCAGCAGTCCACAGGGGGCTGGGGGCTACACCTTC. This sequence joins TRBV6-1 and TRBJ1-2; 9 nucleotides match TRBD1. V shed 5 bases and J 8 bases; nucleotides not matched to a gene: 6. The CDR3 is 13 amino acids. The germline CDR1 and CDR2 sequences are MNHNS and SASEGT.

This clone was picked up a small number of times. The chain uses TRBV2 and TRBJ1-1; 8 bases agree with TRBD1. Per germline, CDR1 SNHLY and CDR2 FYNNEI. This CDR3 is 14 amino acids long. The V segment lost 6 bases and the J segment 6 bases; nucleotides outside the gene matches: 9. In DNA, the CDR3 is TGTGCCAGCAGCCGAACAGGGGGGTCTTCTGAAGCTTTCTTT. Encoded protein: CASSRTGGSSEAFF.

The chain employs TRBV27 and TRBJ2-5, with 10 positions matching TRBD1. Germline lookup yields CDR1 MNHEY and CDR2 SMNVEV (reference sequence). The CDR3 has 16 residues. After removal of 2 bases from V and 4 bases from J, the junction contained 7 bases not matched to a gene. The CDR3 DNA is TGTGCCAGCAGTTTAATGGGACAGGGGTTTTTAGAGACCCAGTACTTC. Amino acids: CASSLMGQGFLETQYF.

V usage is TRBV5-5 and J usage is TRBJ2-2; the D is unclear. Germline CDR1 SGHKS, CDR2 YYEKEE (reference sequence). V was clipped by 0 bases and J by 6 bases, with 6 bases between them. This CDR3 has 13 residues. CDR3 sequence reads: CASSLVPPGELFF. The DNA of the CDR3 is TGTGCCAGCAGCTTGGTCCCTCCCGGGGAGCTGTTTTTT.

The CDR3 DNA reads as TGTGCCAGCAGAGTACAGGGGTGTGAAGCTTTCTTT. Its protein is CASRVQGCEAFF. This chain joins TRBV28 and TRBJ1-1, with TRBD1 identical over 7 bases. The CDR3 spans 12 residues. V shed 6 bases and J 7 bases; nucleotides not matched to a gene: 5. From germline, CDR1 is MDHEN and CDR2 SYDVKM.

This clone has only a few counts. The chain joins TRBV4-1 to TRBJ1-1; D perhaps matches TRBD1 (6 bases). V lost 0 bases to trimming and J lost 0 bases, with 17 bases between them. The CDR3 runs 18 residues. The germline V gene has CDR1 MGHRA and CDR2 YSYEKL. The CDR3 DNA is TGCGCCAGCAGCCAAGATGGGGGGGCTCTCAGTGTGAACACTGAAGCTTTCTTT. Translation gives CASSQDGGALSVNTEAFF.

The chain uses TRBV5-8 and TRBJ2-5; possible D gene TRBD2, 6 bases. The CDR3 totals 17 residues. Germline CDR1 reads SGHTS; CDR2 reads YDEGEE. Trimming took off 4 bases at V and 4 bases at J, with 23 bases between the two ends. Here the CDR3 DNA reads TGTGCCAGCAGCCGCGTGGGACTCTCCGCCGGAGGAGAGACCCAGTACTTC. Translated: CASSRVGLSAGGETQYF.

This clone was recorded a few times. This chain uses TRBV28 with TRBJ1-1, with D uncertain. Per germline, CDR1 MDHEN and CDR2 SYDVKM. This CDR3 is built from 11 residues. Trimming cost V 6 bases and J 9 bases, with 11 bases left between them. The CDR3 bases are TGTGCCAGCAGCGTCCTCGGGAAAGCTTTCTTT. Its translation: CASSVLGKAFF.

DNA for the CDR3: TGCAGCGCTGTGACAGGGCGAGGCGAGCAGTACTTC. Translated: CSAVTGRGEQYF. The V gene is TRBV29-1, the J gene TRBJ2-7; 7 nucleotides line up with TRBD1. Germline loops: CDR1 SQVTM, CDR2 ANQGSEA. CDR3 length equals 12 residues. The V and J ends lost 7 bases and 6 bases, in that order; junction bases with no gene match: 9.

The chain carries TRBV9 and TRBJ1-3, with 7 bases that match TRBD1. The junction had 12 bases not matched to a gene; V was cut back by 0 bases and J by 3 bases. The CDR3 contains 18 residues. In germline, CDR1 is SGDLS, CDR2 YYNGEE. This CDR3 is CASSVEGAGGFGGNTIYF. The DNA of the CDR3 is TGTGCCAGCAGCGTAGAGGGGGCTGGAGGTTTCGGTGGAAACACCATATATTTT.

This clone appeared once. The chain links TRBV28 to TRBJ1-1; 8 nucleotides line up with TRBD1. The V gene's germline CDR1 is MDHEN and CDR2 SYDVKM. The CDR3 has 15 amino acids. The V segment lost 7 bases and the J segment 9 bases; nucleotides outside the gene matches: 16. CDR3: CASTHQGQGAIQAFF. CDR3 sequence (DNA): TGTGCCAGCACCCACCAGGGTCAGGGGGCGATCCAAGCTTTCTTT. Based on the CDR3 plus reference TRBV28 and TRBJ1-1, the full variable domain is DVKVTQSSRYLVKRTGEKVFLECVQDMDHENMFWYRQDPGLGLRLIYFSYDVKMKEKGDIPEGYSVSREKKERFSLILESASTNQTSMYLCASTHQGQGAIQAFFGQGTRLTVV.

This chain joins TRBV15 and TRBJ2-5; possible D gene TRBD2, 5 bases. V was clipped by 1 base and J by 2 bases, with 14 bases between them. There are 16 residues in the CDR3. Germline-derived CDR1 and CDR2 are LNHNV and YYDKDF (reference sequence). The CDR3 is CATSRAPLGGQETQYF. CDR3 sequence (DNA): TGTGCCACCAGCAGAGCCCCACTAGGTGGGCAAGAGACCCAGTACTTC.

By sample share, this clone is medium-sized. The genes are TRBV19 and TRBJ1-5, with 9 bases that match TRBD1. This CDR3 is built from 14 residues. V shed 5 bases and J 3 bases; nucleotides not matched to a gene: 2. Germline loops: CDR1 LNHDA, CDR2 SQIVND (reference sequence). The CDR3 nucleotides are TGTGCCAGTAGTCGGGACAGGGACAATCAGCCCCAGCATTTT. It translates to CASSRDRDNQPQHF. Variable domain in full (rest from reference TRBV19 and TRBJ1-5): DGGITQSPKYLFRKEGQNVTLSCEQNLNHDAMYWYRQDPGQGLRLIYYSQIVNDFQKGDIAEGYSVSREKKESFPLTVTSAQKNPTAFYLCASSRDRDNQPQHFGDGTRLSIL.

In DNA form, the CDR3 reads TGTGCCAGCAGTGAACTTGCGGGGGCCTACGAGCAGTACTTC. It codes for CASSELAGAYEQYF. This rearrangement joins TRBV6-1 to TRBJ2-5; TRBD2 agrees at 7 bases. The J call may be in error: the DNA end matches TRBJ2-7 better. Germline lookup yields CDR1 MNHNS and CDR2 SASEGT. CDR3 length: 14 residues.

This sequence joins TRBV5-1 and TRBJ2-5; TRBD2 matches 8 bases. The CDR3 is 14 residues long. CDR1 and CDR2 from the germline V gene are SGHRS and YFSETQ. V trimming: 4 bases; J trimming: 1 base; junction bases outside the gene matches: 3. The CDR3, as DNA: TGCGCCAGCAGCCAGCTAGCGGGCCAAGAGACCCAGTACTTC. Translating it yields CASSQLAGQETQYF.

V usage is TRBV2 and J usage is TRBJ2-7; TRBD1 might be the D (6 bases). The CDR3 extends over 14 amino acids. V was pared by 6 bases and J by 5 bases, with 17 bases between. CDR1 is SNHLY, CDR2 FYNNEI, per germline. The CDR3 sequence: CASRGVGQRNEQYF. In nucleotides, the CDR3 is TGTGCCAGCAGGGGGGTGGGACAACGGAACGAGCAGTACTTC. Using reference TRBV2 and TRBJ2-7 for the parts outside the CDR3, the full variable domain is EPEVTQTPSHQVTQMGQEVILRCVPISNHLYFYWYRQILGQKVEFLVSFYNNEISEKSEIFDDQFSVERPDGSNFTLKIRSTKLEDSAMYFCASRGVGQRNEQYFGPGTRLTVT.

The CDR3 DNA is TGTGCCAGCAGTGAAAGCGGGGGGGGCAATCAGCCCCAGCATTTT. As protein: CASSESGGGNQPQHF. This chain links TRBV2 with TRBJ1-5; D might be TRBD1 (5 bases). V lost 2 bases and J lost 2, with 10 bases in between. Germline loops: CDR1 SNHLY, CDR2 FYNNEI. CDR3 length: 15 residues.

The sample holds one count of this clone. J is TRBJ2-7 and V is TRBV30, with TRBD1 identical over 9 bases. J lost 7 bases, V lost 0 bases, and 4 bases had no gene match. The germline V gene has CDR1 GTSNPN and CDR2 SVGIG (reference sequence). The CDR3 extends over 13 amino acids. Here the CDR3 reads CAWSVGTGSEQYF. Here the CDR3 DNA reads TGTGCCTGGAGTGTGGGGACAGGGAGTGAGCAGTACTTC. Full variable domain (missing parts from reference TRBV30 and TRBJ2-7): SQTIHQWPATLVQPVGSPLSLECTVEGTSNPNLYWYRQAAGRGLQLLFYSVGIGQISSEVPQNLSASRPQDRQFILSSKKLLLSDSGFYLCAWSVGTGSEQYFGPGTRLTVT.

The V call is TRBV29-1, the J call TRBJ2-3; tentatively, D is TRBD2 (6 bases). The CDR3 has 14 amino acids. V lost 6 bases to trimming and J lost 1 base, with 14 bases between them. The V gene's germline CDR1 is SQVTM and CDR2 ANQGSEA. The CDR3 loop reads CSVGAGTGTDTQYF. The CDR3 DNA sequence: TGCAGCGTCGGAGCAGGGACTGGCACAGATACGCAGTATTTT.

The sample holds a few counts of this clone. The V call is TRBV6-5, the J call TRBJ1-4, with 7 bases identical to TRBD1. CDR1 is MNHEY, CDR2 SVGAGI, per germline. With 5 bases clipped from V and 11 bases from J, the junction kept 5 bases outside the gene matches. The CDR3 spans 12 residues. The CDR3 DNA reads as TGTGCCAGCAGTACCGGGACAGAGAAACTGTTTTTT. Protein sequence: CASSTGTEKLFF.

This rearrangement joins TRBV7-2 to TRBJ1-1; 9 bases are a match to TRBD1. V lost 5 bases and J lost 5; bases outside the gene matches: 6. Germline values: CDR1 SGHTA, CDR2 FQGNSA. The CDR3 runs to 14 residues. This CDR3 is CASSRDRAVTEAFF. The CDR3 DNA reads TGTGCCAGCAGCCGGGACAGGGCGGTTACTGAAGCTTTCTTT. Full variable domain (outside the CDR3, taken from reference TRBV7-2 and TRBJ1-1): GAGVSQSPSNKVTEKGKDVELRCDPISGHTALYWYRQSLGQGLEFLIYFQGNSAPDKSGLPSDRFSAERTGGSVSTLTIQRTQQEDSAVYLCASSRDRAVTEAFFGQGTRLTVV.

For the CDR3, the DNA is TGTGCCAGCTCCTTAGGGGGGGTAAGCTCCTACGAGCAGTACTTC. Protein sequence: CASSLGGVSSYEQYF. V gene TRBV7-9 combines with J gene TRBJ2-7, with D maybe TRBD2 (7 bases). Trimming stripped 8 bases from V and 0 bases from J, with 17 bases between. The CDR3 runs 15 residues. CDR1 is SEHNR and CDR2 is FQNEAQ in the germline V gene (reference sequence).

This clone has a handful of counts. This chain joins TRBV5-5 and TRBJ1-1; TRBD1 aligns across 9 bases. Unmatched junction bases numbered 9, after V lost 4 bases and J lost 5 bases. CDR1 and CDR2 (germline): SGHKS, YYEKEE (reference sequence). CDR3 length: 15 residues. The CDR3, as DNA: TGTGCCAGCAGCCCTCCGACAGGGGGGAGGACTGAAGCTTTCTTT. It is translated as CASSPPTGGRTEAFF.

This chain joins TRBV15 and TRBJ2-7; TRBD2 matches 9 bases. The ends lost 5 bases at V and 7 bases at J; junction bases unmatched: 6. Germline lookup yields CDR1 LNHNV and CDR2 YYDKDF (reference sequence). This CDR3 spans 13 amino acids. CDR3: CATSVLAGNEQYF. The CDR3 nucleotides are TGTGCCACCAGCGTTCTAGCGGGAAATGAGCAGTACTTC.